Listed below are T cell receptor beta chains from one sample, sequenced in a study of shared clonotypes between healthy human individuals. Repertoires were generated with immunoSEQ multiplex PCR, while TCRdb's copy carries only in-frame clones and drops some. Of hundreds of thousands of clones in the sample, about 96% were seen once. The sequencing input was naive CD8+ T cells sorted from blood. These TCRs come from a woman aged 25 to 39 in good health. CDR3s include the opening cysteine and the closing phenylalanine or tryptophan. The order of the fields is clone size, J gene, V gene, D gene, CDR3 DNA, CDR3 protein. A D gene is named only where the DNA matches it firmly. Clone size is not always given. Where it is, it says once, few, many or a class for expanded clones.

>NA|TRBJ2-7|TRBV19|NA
TGTGCCAGTACCGCGGGTACCGAGCAGTACTTC
CASTAGTEQYF
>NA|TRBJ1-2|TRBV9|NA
TGTGCCAGCAGCGTAGTTTCCCAGGCCGGATATGGCTACACCTTC
CASSVVSQAGYGYTF
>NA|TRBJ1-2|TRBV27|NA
TGTGCCACCCAGCAATCTCGGGGGGCGCGAGGCTACACCTTC
CATQQSRGARGYTF
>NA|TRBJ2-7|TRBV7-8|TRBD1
TGTGCCAGCAGCTTAGCCGGACAGGGCTACTACGAGCAGTACTTC
CASSLAGQGYYEQYF
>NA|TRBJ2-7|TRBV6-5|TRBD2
TGTGCCAGCAGCCCACTAGCGGCAAGCACCGAGCAGTACTTC
CASSPLAASTEQYF
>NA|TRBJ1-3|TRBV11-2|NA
TGTGCCAGCTTGAGGGGTTCGGGAAGGTCTGGAAACACCATATATTTT
CASLRGSGRSGNTIYF
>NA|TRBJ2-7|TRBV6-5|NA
TGTGCCAGCAGCCCCACCCGGGACGAGCAGTACTTC
CASSPTRDEQYF
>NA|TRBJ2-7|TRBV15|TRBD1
TGTGCCACCAGCACCGGGACAGGGAACTACGAGCAGTACTTC
CATSTGTGNYEQYF
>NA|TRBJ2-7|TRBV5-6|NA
TGTGCCAGCAGCTTGGGACGGACCTCCGAGCAGTACTTC
CASSLGRTSEQYF
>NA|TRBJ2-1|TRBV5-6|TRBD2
TGTGCCAGCAGCCCGTGGGGACTAGCGGGATCGGGCTACAATGAGCAGTTCTTC
CASSPWGLAGSGYNEQFF
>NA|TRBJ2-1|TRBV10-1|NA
TGCGCCAGCAGTGAGTCCGTTGAGCAGTTCTTC
CASSESVEQFF
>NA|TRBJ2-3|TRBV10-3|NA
TGTGCCATCAGTGAGGGTGAGCGGCCTAGCACAGATACGCAGTATTTT
CAISEGERPSTDTQYF
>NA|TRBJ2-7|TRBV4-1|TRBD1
TGCGCCAGCAGCCTTCGGGACAGGGAGTACGAGCAGTACTTC
CASSLRDREYEQYF
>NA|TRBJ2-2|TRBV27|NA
TGTGCCAGCAGTTTGAGGGGGGAGCTGTTTTTT
CASSLRGELFF
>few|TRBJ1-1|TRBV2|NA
TGTGCCAGCAGTGAGAGTAGAGGGGGCACTGAAGCTTTCTTT
CASSESRGGTEAFF
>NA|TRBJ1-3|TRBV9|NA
TGTGCCAGCAGCGAATCAGGGAGCTCTGGAAACACCATATATTTT
CASSESGSSGNTIYF
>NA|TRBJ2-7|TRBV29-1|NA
TGCAGCGTTGATGCGGGCTACGAGCAGTACTTC
CSVDAGYEQYF
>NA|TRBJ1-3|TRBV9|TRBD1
TGTGCCAGCAGCGCGACTCAGGGGGTCAACACCATATATTTT
CASSATQGVNTIYF
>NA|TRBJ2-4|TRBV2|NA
TGTGCCAGCAGGGGGACCGTAGCCAAAAACATTCAGTACTTC
CASRGTVAKNIQYF
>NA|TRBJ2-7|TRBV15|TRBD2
TGTGCCACCAGCCTTAGCGGGAGGGCCTACGAGCAGTACTTC
CATSLSGRAYEQYF
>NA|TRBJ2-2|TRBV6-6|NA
TGTGCCAGCAGTTACTCGAGCTACTCCGGGGAGCTGTTTTTT
CASSYSSYSGELFF
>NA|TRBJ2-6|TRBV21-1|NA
TGTGCCAGCAGCAAAGCTCGAGACAGGGTACGTCTCGTCCTGACTTTC
CASSKARDRVRLVLTF
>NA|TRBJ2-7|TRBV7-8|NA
TGTGCCAGCAGCTTAGTAGGGACCGTCTACGAGCAGTACTTC
CASSLVGTVYEQYF
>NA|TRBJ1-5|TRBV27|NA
TGTGCCAGCAGTTCATCCGGGGACAATCAGCCCCAGCATTTT
CASSSSGDNQPQHF
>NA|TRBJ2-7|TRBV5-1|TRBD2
TGCGCCAGCAGCTTGCTAGCGGGAGCCTACGAGCAGTACTTC
CASSLLAGAYEQYF
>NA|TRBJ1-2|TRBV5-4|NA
TGTGCCAGCAGCCAACAGCAGTATGGCTACACCTTC
CASSQQQYGYTF